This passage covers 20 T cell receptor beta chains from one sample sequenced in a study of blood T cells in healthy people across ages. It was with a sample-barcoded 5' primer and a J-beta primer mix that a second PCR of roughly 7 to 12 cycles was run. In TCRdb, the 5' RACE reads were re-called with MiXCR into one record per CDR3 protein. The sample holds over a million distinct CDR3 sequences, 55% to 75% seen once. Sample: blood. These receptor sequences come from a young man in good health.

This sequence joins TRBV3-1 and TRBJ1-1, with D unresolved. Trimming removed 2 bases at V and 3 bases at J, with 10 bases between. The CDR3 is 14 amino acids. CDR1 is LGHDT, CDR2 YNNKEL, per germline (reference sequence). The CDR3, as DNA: TGTGCCAGCAGCCAATGGGGTCTGGACACTGAAGCTTTCTTT. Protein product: CASSQWGLDTEAFF.

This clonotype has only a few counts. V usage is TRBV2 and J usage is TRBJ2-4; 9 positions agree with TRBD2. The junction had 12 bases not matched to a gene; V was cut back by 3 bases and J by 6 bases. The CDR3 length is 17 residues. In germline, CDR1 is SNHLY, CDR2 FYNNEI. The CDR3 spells CASSEGGGRAFGNIQYF. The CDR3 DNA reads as TGTGCCAGCAGTGAGGGGGGCGGGAGGGCCTTTGGAAACATTCAGTACTTC.

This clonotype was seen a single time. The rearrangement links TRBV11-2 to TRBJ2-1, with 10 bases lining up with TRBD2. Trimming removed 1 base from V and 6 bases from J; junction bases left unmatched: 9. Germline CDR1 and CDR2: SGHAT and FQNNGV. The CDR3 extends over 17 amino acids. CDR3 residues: CASSLGRTSGALNEQFF. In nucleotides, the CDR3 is TGTGCCAGCAGCTTAGGGAGAACTAGCGGGGCTCTCAATGAGCAGTTCTTC.

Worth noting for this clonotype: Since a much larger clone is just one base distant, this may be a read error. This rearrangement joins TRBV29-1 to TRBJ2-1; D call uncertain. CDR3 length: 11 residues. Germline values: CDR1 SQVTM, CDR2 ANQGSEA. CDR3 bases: TGCATCGCCTCTGGAATCGATGAGCGGTTCTTC. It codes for CIASGIDERFF.

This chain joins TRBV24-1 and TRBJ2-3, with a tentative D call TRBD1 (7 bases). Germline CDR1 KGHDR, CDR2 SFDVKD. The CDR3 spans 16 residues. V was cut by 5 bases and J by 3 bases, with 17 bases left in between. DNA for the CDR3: TGTGCCACCAGTGGTCCGGGGGACAGTTCAACAGATACGCAGTATTTT. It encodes CATSGPGDSSTDTQYF.

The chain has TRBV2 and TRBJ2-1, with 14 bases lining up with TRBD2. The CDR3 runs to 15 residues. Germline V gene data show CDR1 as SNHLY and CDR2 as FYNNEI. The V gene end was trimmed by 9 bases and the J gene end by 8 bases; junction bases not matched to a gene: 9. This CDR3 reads CARQAGTSGSHEQFF. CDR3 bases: TGTGCCAGACAGGCAGGGACTAGCGGGAGTCATGAGCAGTTCTTC.

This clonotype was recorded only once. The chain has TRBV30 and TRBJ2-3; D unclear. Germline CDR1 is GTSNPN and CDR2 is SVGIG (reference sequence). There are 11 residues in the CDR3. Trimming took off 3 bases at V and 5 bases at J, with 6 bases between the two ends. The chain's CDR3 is CAWSGRDTQYF. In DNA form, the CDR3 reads TGTGCCTGGAGCGGTAGAGATACGCAGTATTTT. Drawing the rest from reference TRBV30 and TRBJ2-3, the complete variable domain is SQTIHQWPATLVQPVGSPLSLECTVEGTSNPNLYWYRQAAGRGLQLLFYSVGIGQISSEVPQNLSASRPQDRQFILSSKKLLLSDSGFYLCAWSGRDTQYFGPGTRLTVL.

The CDR3 DNA sequence: TGTGCCAGCAGTACGACAGGGAAATATGGCTACACCTTC. Protein: CASSTTGKYGYTF. This rearrangement joins TRBV28 to TRBJ1-2; TRBD1 agrees at 7 bases. This CDR3 is 13 amino acids long. Germline CDR1 is MDHEN and CDR2 is SYDVKM. With 5 bases clipped from V and 5 bases from J, the junction kept 5 bases outside the gene matches.

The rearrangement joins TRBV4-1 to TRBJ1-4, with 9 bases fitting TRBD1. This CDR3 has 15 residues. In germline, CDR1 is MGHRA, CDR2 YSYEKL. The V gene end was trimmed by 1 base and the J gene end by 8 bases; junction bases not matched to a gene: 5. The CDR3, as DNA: TGCGCCAGCAGCCAAGGGGACAGGGCAAGGGAAAAACTGTTTTTT. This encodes CASSQGDRAREKLFF.

CDR3 region: CASSQVTGRNEQYF. The CDR3, as DNA: TGTGCCAGCAGCCAAGTTACGGGTCGGAACGAGCAGTACTTC. V is TRBV3-1 and J is TRBJ2-7; no clear D. V was pared by 1 base and J by 5 bases, with 12 bases between. CDR1 is LGHDT, CDR2 YNNKEL, per germline (reference sequence). CDR3 size: 14 residues.

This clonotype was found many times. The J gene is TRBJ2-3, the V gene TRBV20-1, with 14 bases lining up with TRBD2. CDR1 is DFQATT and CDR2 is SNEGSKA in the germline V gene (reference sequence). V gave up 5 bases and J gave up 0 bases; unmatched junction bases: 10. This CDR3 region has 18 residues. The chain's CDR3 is CSARTSGRLGGSTDTQYF. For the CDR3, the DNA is TGCAGTGCTCGGACTAGCGGGAGGTTAGGTGGTAGCACAGATACGCAGTATTTT.

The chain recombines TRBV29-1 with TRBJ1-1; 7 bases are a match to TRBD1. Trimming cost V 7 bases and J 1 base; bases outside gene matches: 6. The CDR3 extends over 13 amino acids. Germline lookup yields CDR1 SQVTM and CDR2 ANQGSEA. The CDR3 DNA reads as TGCAGCGGACGGGACAGTTGGAACACTGAAGCTTTCTTT. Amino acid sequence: CSGRDSWNTEAFF.

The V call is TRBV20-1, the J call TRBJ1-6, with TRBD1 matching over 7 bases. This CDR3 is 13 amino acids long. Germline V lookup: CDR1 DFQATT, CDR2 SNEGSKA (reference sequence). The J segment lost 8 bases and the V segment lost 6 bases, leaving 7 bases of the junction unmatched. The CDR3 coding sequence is TGCAGTGCCCCGGTCAGGGGGGATTCACCCCTCCACTTT. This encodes CSAPVRGDSPLHF.

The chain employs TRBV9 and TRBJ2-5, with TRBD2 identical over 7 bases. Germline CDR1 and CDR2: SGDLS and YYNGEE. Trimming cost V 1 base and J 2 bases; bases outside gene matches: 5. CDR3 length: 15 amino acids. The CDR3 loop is CASSVSGTTQETQYF. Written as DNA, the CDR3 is TGTGCCAGCAGCGTATCCGGGACTACTCAAGAGACCCAGTACTTC.

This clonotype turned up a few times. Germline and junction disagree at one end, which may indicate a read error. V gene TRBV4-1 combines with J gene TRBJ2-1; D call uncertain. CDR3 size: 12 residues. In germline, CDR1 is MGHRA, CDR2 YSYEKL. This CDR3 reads CASSQIHNEQFF. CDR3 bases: TGTGCCAGCAGCCAAATCCACAATGAGCAGTTCTTC.

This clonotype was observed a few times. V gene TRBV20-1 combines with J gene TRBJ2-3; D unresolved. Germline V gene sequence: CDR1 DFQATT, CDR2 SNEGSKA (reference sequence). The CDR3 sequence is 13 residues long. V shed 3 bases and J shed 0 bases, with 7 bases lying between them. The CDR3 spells CSASPPSTDTQYF. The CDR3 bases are TGCAGTGCTAGCCCCCCCAGCACAGATACGCAGTATTTT.

CDR3: CAISGWDLGGETQYF. The CDR3 coding sequence is TGTGCCATCAGTGGCTGGGACCTTGGTGGCGAGACCCAGTACTTC. The chain recombines TRBV10-3 with TRBJ2-7, with D perhaps TRBD1 or TRBD2 (5 bases each). The J call is in doubt because the DNA end fits TRBJ2-5 better. The CDR3 is 15 residues long. CDR1 and CDR2 from the germline V gene are ENHRY and SYGVKD.

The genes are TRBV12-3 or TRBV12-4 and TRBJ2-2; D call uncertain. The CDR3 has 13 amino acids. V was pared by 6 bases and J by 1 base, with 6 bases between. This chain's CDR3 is CASRDLNTGELFF. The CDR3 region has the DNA TGTGCCAGCAGGGATCTGAACACCGGGGAGCTGTTTTTT.

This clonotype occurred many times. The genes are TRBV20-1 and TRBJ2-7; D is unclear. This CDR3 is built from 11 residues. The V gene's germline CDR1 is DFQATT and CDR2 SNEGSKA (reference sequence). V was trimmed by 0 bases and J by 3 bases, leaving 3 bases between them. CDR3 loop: CSARDGYEQYF. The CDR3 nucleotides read TGCAGTGCTAGAGACGGCTACGAGCAGTACTTC.

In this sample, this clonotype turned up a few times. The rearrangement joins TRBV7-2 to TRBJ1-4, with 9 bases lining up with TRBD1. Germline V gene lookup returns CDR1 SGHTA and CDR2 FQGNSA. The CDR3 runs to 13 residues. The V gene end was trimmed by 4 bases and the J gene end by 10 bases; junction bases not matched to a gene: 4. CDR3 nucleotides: TGTGCCAGCAGCTCGAGACAGGGGGGAAAACTGTTTTTT. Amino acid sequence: CASSSRQGGKLFF.